This T cell receptor beta chain was identified in a study of CD8+CD57+ T cells in acquired aplastic anemia. About the research overall: Sorted CD4+ plus CD8+ cells gave DNA averaging around 3 ug.

The CDR3 is made up of 16 amino acids. The germline gives CDR1 MNHEY, CDR2 SVGAGI. Trimming cost V 4 bases and J 1 base, with 14 bases left between them. Genomic DNA, the template, was used for profiling of the TCR beta VDJ and CDR3. TCRdb called the reads again in MiXCR, with one record for every CDR3 protein. The profile shows fewer than 150,000 distinct CDR3 sequences, 40% to 60% of them singletons. In this sample, this clonotype turned up many times. The antigen is unknown. Study observations and caveats: Patients and healthy controls showed no significant CD8+ Simpson's diversity difference. Patients and controls turned out to have 25 to 30 CD8+ CDR3 sequences in common.

The TCR comes from a human donor in good health, serving as a control. V is TRBV6-5 and J is TRBJ1-5, with TRBD1 as a possible D gene (6 bases). The sample taken for sequencing was sorted CD4+, CD8+, or CD8+CD57+ T cells (not recorded which) from PBMCs. The CDR3 DNA reads as TGTGCCAGCAGTTTTACAGGGCTATCGAGCAATCAGCCCCAGCATTTT. As protein: CASSFTGLSSNQPQHF.